This T cell receptor beta chain emerged from a study of blood T cell repertoires in COVID-19 (dated by TCRdb to about 2020). Some background on the complete study: Collaborator samples came from the United States, Italy and Spain and covered acute and convalescent phases of COVID-19. The material from the prospective study consisted of cDNA or gDNA derived from T cells, B-cell-depleted T cells, or PBMCs. Subjects who had been exposed to COVID-19, were actively infected with it, or had recovered from it provided the deeply sampled blood TCRbeta repertoires that made up the dataset. The repertoires were made available in a free public database intended to serve as a resource for research on the immune response to SARS-CoV-2. The samples were drawn from the first 160 participants of the ongoing ImmuneRACE study and from 950 to 1,500 subjects provided by 6 global collaborators. The sample metadata nearly always contained a de-identified subject ID, COVID-19 status, age in years and sex. Where HLA class I and class II types were available, the types were taken from metadata supplied by the sample provider, not from assay-based typing.

Deletion took 0 bases off V and 4 bases off J, with a span of 12 bases between the germline ends. Including the terminal cysteine and phenylalanine, the CDR3 comprises 15 residues. Here the CDR3 DNA is all that survives: 45 bases in frame from base 1. Based on the germline V gene, the CDR1 and CDR2 sequences are LGHNA and YSLEER. About this clone: Its specific antigen is unknown. No base qualities exist here, and no much larger clone lies one base off it.

TCRbeta CDR3 regions were amplified from genomic DNA using the immunoSEQ Assay, a bias-controlled multiplex PCR. The paper's data handling went like this. Within the assay, amplification of reference gene primers was used to estimate how many nucleated cells each sample contained. To quantify the absolute abundance of each unique TCRbeta CDR3 rearrangement, sequence reads were collapsed and filtered. For each sample, productive Simpson clonality was calculated as the square root of Simpson's diversity index across productive rearrangements. TCRdb provides this immuneACCESS table in a form limited to in-frame rearrangements. Some clones are lacking; in checked studies, under half of them reflect an unresolved V gene, and why the rest are absent is not known. The V and J calls and the clone size are those of that table, but D and trimming were determined from the DNA. This sample gives roughly 200,000 clones in total; about 85% of them show up just once. Roughly 5% of the sample lies in the top ten.

Each collaborating institution followed its own protocols to collect whole blood in K2EDTA tubes. For TCRbeta analysis, collaborators shipped samples in one of three forms: frozen whole blood, isolated PBMCs, or DNA extracted from either of those sample types. Points the paper makes about the study in general: The amount of clinical and demographic metadata varied by source and participant and was provided uncurated.

The sequence joins TRBV4-3 to TRBJ1-2; the D gene remains uncertain. Sequencing used peripheral blood. This clonotype was obtained from a woman aged 80 or over with acute or convalescent COVID-19. This receptor has the CDR3 CASSQDRRERYGYTF. In nucleotide form, the sequence is TGCGCCAGCAGCCAAGATCGAAGGGAGCGCTATGGCTACACCTTC.